The rows below give T cell receptor beta chains drawn from one sample of a study of blood T cell repertoires in COVID-19. TCRdb's table, derived via immunoSEQ multiplex PCR, lists solely in-frame clones and lacks some. The table includes tens of thousands of clones, about nine tenths detected once. Sequencing input: peripheral blood. Every receptor here comes from a human donor in a cohort sampled during active COVID-19. The CDR3 runs from the conserved cysteine through the conserved F or W. Fields, in order: J gene, V gene, clone size, D gene, CDR3 DNA, CDR3 protein. D genes are given only for firm matches. Some rows mark clone size as missing; the rest say once, few, many or name a class of expanded clone.

>TRBJ1-2|TRBV28|-|-
TGTGCCAGCAGTTTATATCGTGCTAACTATGGCTACACCTTC
CASSLYRANYGYTF
>TRBJ1-4|TRBV30|-|-
TGTGCCTGGCAGGGAGGAGGTGATGAAAAACTGTTTTTT
CAWQGGGDEKLFF
>TRBJ1-1|TRBV12-5|-|-
TGTGCTAGTGGTTACAGGGATGGGGGATCGGAAGCTTTCTTT
CASGYRDGGSEAFF
>TRBJ1-1|TRBV19|once|-
TGTGCCAGTAGTATCCAGTCGAACACTGAAGCTTTCTTT
CASSIQSNTEAFF
>TRBJ2-3|TRBV12-3/TRBV12-4|once|TRBD1
TGTGCCAGCAGTTTAACAGGGGATGATACGCAGTATTTT
CASSLTGDDTQYF
>TRBJ1-2|TRBV19|-|TRBD1
TGTGCCAGTAGTTCTACAGGGGGCGACATCGGTGGCTACACCTTC
CASSSTGGDIGGYTF
>TRBJ2-2|TRBV19|-|-
TGTGCCAGTAGTACCGAGAGTTTCACCGGGGAGCTGTTTTTT
CASSTESFTGELFF
>TRBJ2-2|TRBV30|-|-
TGTGCCTGGAGTGTCGGGAACACCGGGGAGCTGTTTTTT
CAWSVGNTGELFF
>TRBJ1-5|TRBV28|-|-
TGTGCCAGCAGCTTACCAGGGTTATCACAGCTTAAGCTTAGCAATCAGCCCCAGCATTTT
CASSLPGLSQLKLSNQPQHF
>TRBJ2-3|TRBV6-6|-|TRBD1
TGTGCCAGCAGACCCTGGGACAGCAACACAGATACGCAGTATTTT
CASRPWDSNTDTQYF
>TRBJ2-1|TRBV11-3|-|TRBD2
TGTGCCAGCAGCTTAGTACTAGCGAACAATGAGCAGTTCTTC
CASSLVLANNEQFF
>TRBJ2-1|TRBV6-5|-|TRBD2
TGTGCCAGCAGTTCCCGACTAGCGGCCCCCTACAATGAGCAGTTCTTC
CASSSRLAAPYNEQFF
>TRBJ1-1|TRBV7-8|once|-
TGTGCCAGCAGCTTAGGGGCAGGCCTTGAAGCTTTCTTT
CASSLGAGLEAFF
>TRBJ1-4|TRBV18|-|-
TGTGCCAGCTCACCCAGGCCCAGGGCAACTAATGAAAAACTGTTTTTT
CASSPRPRATNEKLFF
>TRBJ2-4|TRBV7-2|-|-
TGTGCCAGCAGCTTATCAGCGGCCGCCGTGGGTCGAAACATTCAGTACTTC
CASSLSAAAVGRNIQYF
>TRBJ2-5|TRBV12-2|-|-
TGTGCAAGTCGCTTATACCGGGACAGGGGGCCAAGAGGGACGACCCAGTACTTC
CASRLYRDRGPRGTTQYF
>TRBJ2-2|TRBV29-1|few|TRBD1
TGCAGCGGGAGGACAGGGACCGGGGAGCTGTTTTTT
CSGRTGTGELFF
>TRBJ2-2|TRBV3-1/TRBV3-2|-|-
TGTGCCAGCAGCCATTTAGCCTTAGCCGGGGAGCTGTTTTTT
CASSHLALAGELFF
>TRBJ1-1|TRBV12-3/TRBV12-4|-|-
TGTGCCAGCAGTTCCGGCAGCGTTATAGCTTTCTTT
CASSSGSVIAFF
>TRBJ1-1|TRBV2|-|TRBD1
TGTGCCAGCACACAGGGGGCCTATTCCACTGAAGCTTTCTTT
CASTQGAYSTEAFF
>TRBJ1-6|TRBV14|-|-
TGTGCCAGCAGCATCCAGGGGCAATCACCCCTCCACTTT
CASSIQGQSPLHF
>TRBJ1-1|TRBV7-2|-|-
TGTGCCAGCAGCGAGTGGGGGGAATCTGAAGCTTTCTTT
CASSEWGESEAFF
>TRBJ1-3|TRBV28|-|-
TGTGCCAGCAGTTTGATTCGGCGGGGGGTCTCTGGAAACACCATATATTTT
CASSLIRRGVSGNTIYF
>TRBJ2-3|TRBV24-1|-|TRBD2
TGTGCCACCAGTGATTTGGAGCGGGGGGGCCCGTCAGATACGCAGTATTTT
CATSDLERGGPSDTQYF
>TRBJ1-1|TRBV4-3|once|TRBD1
TGCGCCAGCAGCCAAGATTTAGGACAGGGAGGCACTGAAGCTTTCTTT
CASSQDLGQGGTEAFF
>TRBJ1-1|TRBV19|-|-
TGTGCCAGCGGGTTGGGTAACACTGAAGCTTTCTTT
CASGLGNTEAFF
>TRBJ2-3|TRBV2|-|-
TGTGCCAGCAGCGGACAGCGCACAGATACGCAGTATTTT
CASSGQRTDTQYF
>TRBJ2-1|TRBV6-5|-|TRBD2
TGTGCCAGCAGTTACCCGACTAGCGGGGCGAACAATGAGCAGTTCTTC
CASSYPTSGANNEQFF
>TRBJ1-1|TRBV7-3|-|TRBD1
TGTGCCAGCAGCCCAGGGGGCCAAACTGAAGCTTTCTTT
CASSPGGQTEAFF
>TRBJ2-5|TRBV5-1|-|-
TGCGCCAGCAGCTTGGCCCGAGTTGAGGAGACCCAGTACTTC
CASSLARVEETQYF
>TRBJ1-2|TRBV3-1/TRBV3-2|-|-
TGTGCCAGCAGCCAAGGAGGTGGGGGGACCGGCTACACCTTC
CASSQGGGGTGYTF
>TRBJ1-4|TRBV5-1|few|TRBD1
TGCGCCAGCAGAGGGGGACAGGCTAATGAAAAACTGTTTTTT
CASRGGQANEKLFF
>TRBJ1-6|TRBV6-5|-|-
TGTGCCACCGGGGGGAATTCACCCCTCCACTTT
CATGGNSPLHF
>TRBJ1-1|TRBV11-2|-|-
TGTGCCAGCAGCCCAAGCTGGGGAGTGAGCACTGAAGCTTTCTTT
CASSPSWGVSTEAFF
>TRBJ1-2|TRBV20-1|-|-
TGCAGTGCTAGTGGTGGGCTCTATGGCTACACCTTC
CSASGGLYGYTF
>TRBJ1-3|TRBV5-1|-|TRBD1
TGCGCCAGCAGCCCACTGGACAGGGGTGGAAACACCATATATTTT
CASSPLDRGGNTIYF
>TRBJ1-2|TRBV7-9|-|TRBD1
TGTGCCAGCAGAACCGGGACAGGAGATGGCTACACCTTC
CASRTGTGDGYTF
>TRBJ2-1|TRBV7-9|-|TRBD2
TGTGCCAGCAGCTTCGGACTAGCGGGCAATGAGCAGTTCTTC
CASSFGLAGNEQFF
>TRBJ1-5|TRBV19|-|-
TGTGCCAGTAGTATAGCAGGGAACAATCAGCCCCAGCATTTT
CASSIAGNNQPQHF
>TRBJ1-1|TRBV2|-|-
TGTGCCAGCAGTGTCCAGGGGCTGAACACTGAAGCTTTCTTT
CASSVQGLNTEAFF
>TRBJ2-5|TRBV19|once|-
TGTGCCAGTAGGGGTAGAGGGGAGGTGCGAGAGACCCAGTACTTC
CASRGRGEVRETQYF
>TRBJ2-3|TRBV18|-|-
TGTGCCAGCTCACCCCTCGATACGCAGTATTTT
CASSPLDTQYF
>TRBJ1-1|TRBV6-5|-|-
TGTGCCAGCAGTTACGGCCAAAAAACCACTGAAGCTTTCTTT
CASSYGQKTTEAFF
>TRBJ2-2|TRBV6-2/TRBV6-3|-|-
TGTGCCAGCAGTCCCGACTCCGGGGAGCTGTTTTTT
CASSPDSGELFF
>TRBJ2-3|TRBV5-1|-|TRBD2
TGCGCCAGCAGCTTGGCGGCTAGCGGGGTGAGCACAGATACGCAGTATTTT
CASSLAASGVSTDTQYF
>TRBJ1-1|TRBV5-6|-|TRBD1
TGTGCCAGCAGCTCCGGACAGGGGACCACTGAAGCTTTCTTT
CASSSGQGTTEAFF
>TRBJ2-5|TRBV5-1|-|-
TGCGCCAGCAGCTCCTTAAAAGCCCAAGAGACCCAGTACTTC
CASSSLKAQETQYF
>TRBJ1-4|TRBV5-6|-|-
TGTGCCAGATATCCATTCGGGGGGGTTTTT
CARYPFGGVF
>TRBJ1-4|TRBV18|-|-
TGTGCCAGCTCACCACAGCGGATTAATGAAAAACTGTTTTTT
CASSPQRINEKLFF